Below are 32 T cell receptor beta chains sequenced from a single sample in a study of high-grade serous ovarian cancer treatment subgroups. Only in-frame clones appear in the TCRdb table, and some are missing; sequencing was by immunoSEQ multiplex PCR. The data contain about 8,500 clones, about three quarters of them singletons. The tumor samples were collected prior to definitive surgery or chemotherapy. The sample was tumor tissue. These receptors all stem from a human donor with high-grade serous ovarian cancer.

This chain joins TRBV5-1 and TRBJ2-7; D possibly corresponds to TRBD1 (6 bases). CDR3 length: 18 amino acids. V was pared by 0 bases and J by 0 bases, with 19 bases between. Per germline, CDR1 SGHRS and CDR2 YFSETQ. CDR3 amino acids: CASSLEPDAWGRSYEQYF. The CDR3 DNA reads as TGCGCCAGCAGCTTGGAACCCGACGCATGGGGGCGCTCCTACGAGCAGTACTTC. Filled out from reference TRBV5-1 and TRBJ2-7, the complete variable domain reads KAGVTQTPRYLIKTRGQQVTLSCSPISGHRSVSWYQQTPGQGLQFLFEYFSETQRNKGNFPGRFSGRQFSNSRSEMNVSTLELGDSALYLCASSLEPDAWGRSYEQYFGPGTRLTVT.

The J gene is TRBJ2-3, the V gene TRBV5-6; tentative D call: TRBD1 (5 bases). V dropped 4 bases and J dropped 5 bases, with 11 bases sitting between them. The germline V gene encodes CDR1 SGHDT and CDR2 YYEEEE. The CDR3 runs 13 residues. The CDR3 reads CASSGALRDTQYF. CDR3 DNA sequence: TGTGCCAGCAGCGGGGCCCTGAGAGATACGCAGTATTTT.

This clone has a single count. V and J are TRBV6-5 and TRBJ1-5; D is unresolved. V was cut by 5 bases and J by 5 bases, with 7 bases left in between. The V gene's germline CDR1 is MNHEY and CDR2 SVGAGI. The length of the CDR3 is 12 residues. The CDR3 sequence: CASSAPYQPQHF. In DNA, the CDR3 is TGTGCCAGCAGTGCCCCTTATCAGCCCCAGCATTTT.

The V and J genes are TRBV5-4 and TRBJ2-3; 10 nucleotides line up with TRBD2. CDR3 length: 14 amino acids. The V gene's germline CDR1 is SGHNT and CDR2 YYREEE (reference sequence). Germline trimming cut 7 bases from V and 4 bases from J; bases unmatched to any gene: 6. As DNA, the CDR3 is TGTGCCAGCCAGAAGCGGGGGGGGGCAGATACGCAGTATTTT. Translating gives CASQKRGGADTQYF.

The chain carries TRBV9 and TRBJ1-1; the match to TRBD1 covers 8 bases. V trimming: 0 bases; J trimming: 3 bases; junction bases outside the gene matches: 1. CDR1 is SGDLS and CDR2 is YYNGEE in the germline V gene. The CDR3 extends over 14 amino acids. CDR3 residues: CASSVDRGDTEAFF. In DNA, the CDR3 is TGTGCCAGCAGCGTAGACAGGGGGGACACTGAAGCTTTCTTT. Full variable domain (missing parts from reference TRBV9 and TRBJ1-1): DSGVTQTPKHLITATGQRVTLRCSPRSGDLSVYWYQQSLDQGLQFLIQYYNGEERAKGNILERFSAQQFPDLHSELNLSSLELGDSALYFCASSVDRGDTEAFFGQGTRLTVV.

This clone showed up just a few times. The chain is built from TRBV4-1 and TRBJ2-2; the D call may be TRBD1 or TRBD2 (6 bases each). Germline V gene data show CDR1 as MGHRA and CDR2 as YSYEKL. V was cut by 2 bases and J by 6 bases, with 16 bases left in between. The CDR3 is 16 amino acids. The CDR3 bases are TGCGCCAGCAGCCAATTCTGGGGGGCGAGTGCCGGGGAGCTGTTTTTT. Translated: CASSQFWGASAGELFF.

The chain links TRBV18 to TRBJ2-5; unclear D gene. CDR1 is KGHSH and CDR2 is LQKENI in the germline V gene. The ends were cut back, 1 base at V and 8 bases at J, with 23 bases in the middle. This CDR3 comprises 17 residues. CDR3 region: CASSPRSRSGRFSTQYF. The CDR3 DNA is TGTGCCAGCTCACCACGATCGAGGTCTGGCAGGTTCTCCACCCAGTACTTC.

The rearrangement links TRBV19 to TRBJ1-4; possible D gene TRBD1, 5 bases. The CDR3 extends over 15 amino acids. Germline values: CDR1 LNHDA, CDR2 SQIVND (reference sequence). The V end lost 5 bases, the J end lost 0 bases, and 10 bases lay between the germline ends. CDR3 loop: CASSGRAATNEKLFF. In DNA, the CDR3 is TGTGCCAGTAGTGGCAGGGCTGCAACTAATGAAAAACTGTTTTTT.

The rearrangement joins TRBV2 to TRBJ1-4; no reliable D call. CDR3 length: 11 residues. The germline CDR1 and CDR2 sequences are SNHLY and FYNNEI. Trimming cost V 8 bases and J 8 bases, with 9 bases left between them. The CDR3 bases are TGTGCCAGCCAACTGGGGGAAAAACTGTTTTTT. Protein sequence: CASQLGEKLFF.

V gene TRBV6-1 combines with J gene TRBJ2-5; 12 bases are a match to TRBD2. CDR3 length: 15 amino acids. V was clipped by 2 bases and J by 2 bases; unmatched bases: 0. Germline V gives CDR1 MNHNS, CDR2 SASEGT. In nucleotides, the CDR3 is TGTGCCAGCAGTGAACTAGCGGGGGGGCAAGAGACCCAGTACTTC. The encoded protein is CASSELAGGQETQYF.

J is TRBJ1-1 and V is TRBV7-9, with TRBD1 matching 7 bases. Trimming removed 2 bases from V and 3 bases from J; junction bases left unmatched: 3. The CDR3 is made up of 14 amino acids. CDR1 and CDR2 (germline): SEHNR, FQNEAQ (reference sequence). CDR3 DNA: TGTGCCAGCAGCTTACTAAGGGGGCACACTGAAGCTTTCTTT. As protein: CASSLLRGHTEAFF.

Only a few counts were recorded for this clone. V usage is TRBV2 and J usage is TRBJ1-2; no clear D gene. V lost 4 bases to trimming and J lost 4 bases, with 13 bases between them. Germline CDR1 reads SNHLY; CDR2 reads FYNNEI. The CDR3 contains 14 residues. CDR3 DNA sequence: TGTGCCAGCAGTGGGATTCAGGAGTTCTATGGCTACACCTTC. This gives the protein CASSGIQEFYGYTF.

The V call is TRBV6-4, the J call TRBJ1-2; 8 bases match TRBD1. The CDR3 extends over 16 amino acids. Per the germline V gene, CDR1 is MRHNA and CDR2 is SNTAGT. The V and J ends lost 3 bases and 8 bases, in that order; junction bases with no gene match: 14. CDR3 region: CASSDNPGTGLKGYTF. The CDR3 region has the DNA TGTGCCAGCAGTGATAATCCCGGGACAGGCCTGAAAGGCTACACCTTC.

The V gene is TRBV7-6, the J gene TRBJ2-5; tentatively, D is TRBD1 (6 bases). Germline loops: CDR1 SGHVS, CDR2 FNYEAQ. V lost 2 bases and J lost 5, with 12 bases in between. The CDR3 covers 14 residues. The CDR3, as DNA: TGTGCCAGCAGCTTATCACAGGGTTGGGAGACCCAGTACTTC. Translated: CASSLSQGWETQYF.

V usage is TRBV30 and J usage is TRBJ1-2; D unclear. Trimming removed 2 bases from V and 0 bases from J, with 7 bases in between. This CDR3 comprises 13 residues. CDR1 is GTSNPN and CDR2 is SVGIG in the germline V gene (reference sequence). DNA of the CDR3: TGTGCCTGGAGTCCGGGGACTAACTATGGCTACACCTTC. Protein: CAWSPGTNYGYTF.

V is TRBV30 and J is TRBJ2-5, with 8 bases fitting TRBD2. CDR3 size: 15 residues. V dropped 1 base and J dropped 5; count of bases not matched to a gene: 9. Germline CDR1 and CDR2: GTSNPN and SVGIG (reference sequence). The CDR3 DNA is TGTGCCTGGAGTGGACGCGGGGGGAGAACGGAGACCCAGTACTTC. Translating it yields CAWSGRGGRTETQYF.

J is TRBJ2-5 and V is TRBV28; D is perhaps TRBD2 (6 bases). V lost 5 bases and J 3 bases, leaving 19 bases between the germline ends. This CDR3 has 16 amino acids. CDR1 MDHEN and CDR2 SYDVKM come from the germline V gene. This chain's CDR3 is CASSRLVGPKKETQYF. The CDR3 DNA is TGTGCCAGCAGTCGACTAGTTGGCCCGAAAAAAGAGACCCAGTACTTC.

The V gene is TRBV5-1, the J gene TRBJ2-1, with TRBD1 identical over 8 bases. The CDR3 is made up of 16 amino acids. The ends lost 0 bases at V and 5 bases at J; junction bases unmatched: 7. The germline CDR1 and CDR2 sequences are SGHRS and YFSETQ. The CDR3 reads CASSLAWQGAHNEQFF. The CDR3 DNA follows: TGCGCCAGCAGCTTGGCCTGGCAGGGGGCACACAATGAGCAGTTCTTC.

The rearrangement joins TRBV27 to TRBJ1-4; 7 nucleotides agree with TRBD1. CDR1 is MNHEY, CDR2 SMNVEV, per germline (reference sequence). V shed 4 bases, J shed 8 bases, and the junction held 10 bases outside the gene matches. The CDR3 consists of 15 residues. CDR3 DNA sequence: TGTGCCAGCAGTTCTAATAAAGACAGGGACGAAAAACTGTTTTTT. The encoded protein is CASSSNKDRDEKLFF.

This chain joins TRBV6-1 and TRBJ1-1; D remains ambiguous. The V end lost 6 bases, the J end lost 9 bases, and 11 bases lay between the germline ends. Per germline, CDR1 MNHNS and CDR2 SASEGT. The CDR3 is 11 amino acids. CDR3 in DNA: TGTGCCAGCAGCGACCTCGTGAAAGCTTTCTTT. Translation gives CASSDLVKAFF.

V gene TRBV6-6 combines with J gene TRBJ2-5; the D gene could be TRBD1 or TRBD2 (5 bases each). Germline V lookup: CDR1 MNHNY, CDR2 SVGAGI (reference sequence). Trimming took off 4 bases at V and 5 bases at J, with 14 bases between the two ends. The CDR3 consists of 14 residues. The CDR3 protein is CASSFFGGTETQYF. In DNA form, the CDR3 reads TGTGCCAGCAGTTTTTTTGGGGGAACGGAGACCCAGTACTTC.

The J gene is TRBJ2-7, the V gene TRBV9; D remains ambiguous. This CDR3 spans 12 amino acids. CDR1 and CDR2 from the germline V gene are SGDLS and YYNGEE. Trimming took 4 bases from V and 5 from J, leaving 10 bases between them. The CDR3 loop reads CASSPGPNEQYF. For the CDR3, the DNA is TGTGCCAGCAGCCCTGGTCCCAACGAGCAGTACTTC. The full variable domain, its missing parts supplied by reference TRBV9 and TRBJ2-7, is DSGVTQTPKHLITATGQRVTLRCSPRSGDLSVYWYQQSLDQGLQFLIQYYNGEERAKGNILERFSAQQFPDLHSELNLSSLELGDSALYFCASSPGPNEQYFGPGTRLTVT.

The rearrangement links TRBV6-5 to TRBJ1-6; 8 bases map to TRBD1. Losses at the gene ends were 6 bases for V and 7 bases for J; bases not matched to a gene: 8. Germline CDR1 MNHEY, CDR2 SVGAGI. The CDR3 has 15 residues. CDR3 sequence: CASRPGQGSNSPLHF. The CDR3 nucleotides are TGTGCCAGCAGACCAGGACAGGGCTCAAATTCACCCCTCCACTTT.

The chain joins TRBV2 to TRBJ2-7; a possible D gene is TRBD1 (6 bases). V lost 4 bases to trimming and J lost 0 bases, with 7 bases between them. Germline loops: CDR1 SNHLY, CDR2 FYNNEI. This CDR3 contains 13 residues. The CDR3 protein is CASSGRGSYEQYF. For the CDR3, the DNA is TGTGCCAGCAGTGGCAGGGGCTCCTACGAGCAGTACTTC. Based on the CDR3 plus reference TRBV2 and TRBJ2-7, the full variable domain is EPEVTQTPSHQVTQMGQEVILRCVPISNHLYFYWYRQILGQKVEFLVSFYNNEISEKSEIFDDQFSVERPDGSNFTLKIRSTKLEDSAMYFCASSGRGSYEQYFGPGTRLTVT.

The rearrangement joins TRBV10-2 to TRBJ2-3, with 8 nucleotides matching TRBD2. This CDR3 is built from 11 residues. Germline V lookup: CDR1 WSHSY, CDR2 SAAADI. J lost 7 bases, V lost 11 bases, and 5 bases had no gene match. The CDR3 is CAAGGGNTQYF. The CDR3 nucleotides are TGCGCCGCAGGCGGGGGGAATACGCAGTATTTT.

Remarks on this clone: Relative to the germline gene, one junction end is altered; a read error may explain this. The chain carries TRBV9 and TRBJ2-5; 9 bases fit TRBD2. This CDR3 has 17 residues. CDR1 and CDR2 from the germline V gene are SGDLS and YYNGEE. The CDR3 is CASSVASGRGGQQTQYF. In DNA form, the CDR3 reads TGTGCCAGCAGCGTAGCCTCCGGGCGGGGGGGCCAACAGACCCAGTACTTC.

This clone turned up a few times. The rearrangement links TRBV29-1 to TRBJ2-2; D is possibly TRBD2 (6 bases). V was shortened by 5 bases and J by 6 bases, with 10 bases between the two germline ends. Per the germline V gene, CDR1 is SQVTM and CDR2 is ANQGSEA. The CDR3 loop spans 12 amino acids. The CDR3 DNA follows: TGCAGCGTTCGGGGGAGGCCCGGGGAGCTGTTTTTT. Translated, it gives CSVRGRPGELFF.

The V and J genes are TRBV19 and TRBJ1-2, with a tentative D call TRBD1 (5 bases). The CDR3 extends over 11 amino acids. Germline V gene lookup returns CDR1 LNHDA and CDR2 SQIVND (reference sequence). V was cut by 7 bases and J by 7 bases, with 10 bases left in between. The CDR3 sequence is CASTSRGGYTF. The CDR3 DNA sequence: TGTGCCAGTACGTCGAGGGGTGGCTACACCTTC.

The CDR3 loop is CASSPLGGGYEQYF. The DNA for the CDR3 is TGTGCCAGCTCACCACTCGGAGGGGGCTACGAGCAGTACTTC. The J gene is TRBJ2-7, the V gene TRBV18; D tentatively reads TRBD1 or TRBD2 (6 bases each). Germline CDR1 is KGHSH and CDR2 is LQKENI. This CDR3 region has 14 residues. The V end was cut by 1 base, the J end by 3 bases, with 10 bases between.

The rearrangement links TRBV19 to TRBJ2-2; 12 bases line up with TRBD2. Germline trimming cut 6 bases from V and 4 bases from J; bases unmatched to any gene: 3. Germline V gene sequence: CDR1 LNHDA, CDR2 SQIVND (reference sequence). The CDR3 is 15 residues long. CDR3 sequence (DNA): TGTGCCAGTAGCCAGGGACTAGCGGGCACCGGGGAGCTGTTTTTT. This codes for CASSQGLAGTGELFF.

V usage is TRBV5-4 and J usage is TRBJ2-7; 14 bases match TRBD2. The CDR3 has 15 amino acids. V gave up 4 bases and J gave up 6 bases; unmatched junction bases: 6. Germline lookup yields CDR1 SGHNT and CDR2 YYREEE (reference sequence). The CDR3 loop is CASSQTSGGASEQYF. Here the CDR3 DNA reads TGTGCCAGCAGCCAGACTAGCGGGGGGGCTTCCGAGCAGTACTTC.

This rearrangement joins TRBV6-5 to TRBJ1-2; a possible D gene is TRBD1 (6 bases). The V gene's germline CDR1 is MNHEY and CDR2 SVGAGI. V was pared by 6 bases and J by 8 bases, with 13 bases between. The CDR3 runs 12 residues. This chain's CDR3 is CASRGTRKGYTF. The CDR3 DNA reads as TGTGCCAGCAGGGGGACAAGGAAGGGCTACACCTTC.